This TCR beta chain was sequenced during a study of immune cell composition in non-small cell lung cancer. Looking at the study overall: Histologic subtype was mainly adenocarcinoma or squamous cell carcinoma.

Concerning this clone: Antigen unknown.

Regarding the study as a whole: No significant correlation existed between pack-years smoked and tumour clonality. Lung squamous cell carcinoma tumours had significantly higher top 10 clone scores and productive clonality than lung adenocarcinoma.

Clones were sequenced by immunoSEQ multiplex PCR, and TCRdb holds only the in-frame ones, with some missing. The table has roughly 7,100 clones, just under 80% seen once. V dropped 6 bases and J dropped 3; count of bases not matched to a gene: 5. CDR3 length: 15 residues. Germline V gene lookup returns CDR1 SGHNT and CDR2 YENEEA. Genomic DNA came from frozen unsorted single-cell suspensions. The V and J genes are TRBV11-3 and TRBJ2-2, with 9 bases that match TRBD1. Sequencing was performed on lung tumor tissue. The clonotype was recovered from a human donor with non-small cell lung cancer. CDR3 sequence reads: CASRSGQGHTGELFF. Written as DNA, the CDR3 is TGTGCCAGCAGATCGGGACAGGGCCACACCGGGGAGCTGTTTTTT.